These 9 T cell receptor beta chains were sequenced from one sample in a study of monozygotic twins with cystic fibrosis (dated by TCRdb to the early 2020s). Library prep was done by the immunoSEQ multiplex PCR assay. The table comes from immuneACCESS by way of TCRdb, which keeps in-frame sequences with V and J called. Part of the clones is missing from these tables; in studies checked, under half for an unresolved V gene and the rest for unknown reasons. In this sample the table shows roughly 7,900 clones, over 85% of which occur a single time. The ten largest clones represent 0.54% of the sample. Sequencing input: blood. These receptors came from a boy between 2 and 10 years old with cystic fibrosis.

The V call is TRBV5-4, the J call TRBJ1-3; D is possibly TRBD1 (6 bases). This CDR3 has 15 amino acids. Germline V gene sequence: CDR1 SGHNT, CDR2 YYREEE (reference sequence). Trimming stripped 2 bases from V and 4 bases from J, with 13 bases between. The CDR3: CASSLRGAEGNTIYF. The CDR3 DNA is TGTGCCAGCAGCTTACGGGGGGCTGAAGGAAACACCATATATTTT.

A single count supports this clone. J is TRBJ2-1 and V is TRBV5-6; 7 nucleotides align to TRBD1. J was trimmed by 5 bases and V by 4 bases; bases with no gene match: 9. The CDR3 sequence is 15 residues long. Germline CDR1 is SGHDT and CDR2 is YYEEEE. This CDR3 is CASSGAGTDNNEQFF. CDR3 in DNA: TGTGCCAGCAGCGGGGCCGGGACAGATAACAATGAGCAGTTCTTC.

The chain joins TRBV6-6 to TRBJ1-5, with 8 bases matching TRBD1. The germline V gene encodes CDR1 MNHNY and CDR2 SVGAGI (reference sequence). This CDR3 spans 15 amino acids. V gave up 6 bases and J gave up 3 bases; unmatched junction bases: 7. CDR3 DNA sequence: TGTGCCAGCAGAAGACCGACAGGGGACAATCAGCCCCAGCATTTT. This sequence encodes CASRRPTGDNQPQHF.

The chain recombines TRBV4-3 with TRBJ2-1; D unresolved. The germline V and J ends were trimmed by 2 bases and 0 bases, with 8 bases remaining between them. There are 15 residues in the CDR3. Germline V lookup: CDR1 LGHNA, CDR2 YSLEER. The CDR3, as DNA: TGCGCCAGCAGCCAATATGATCTCTCCTACAATGAGCAGTTCTTC. Translated: CASSQYDLSYNEQFF.

The rearrangement links TRBV5-1 to TRBJ2-7, with D possibly being TRBD2 (5 bases). The CDR3 loop spans 16 amino acids. Germline loops: CDR1 SGHRS, CDR2 YFSETQ. V was shortened by 0 bases and J by 0 bases, with 13 bases between the two germline ends. For the CDR3, the DNA is TGCGCCAGCAGCTTGGAGGCGGGCGCCAGCTCCTACGAGCAGTACTTC. This encodes CASSLEAGASSYEQYF.

This clone was picked up one time. The CDR3 region has the DNA TGCGCCAGCAGCTTTGGGAAAACTAGCGGGGGAGTGAATGAGCAGTTCTTC. Its protein product is CASSFGKTSGGVNEQFF. This rearrangement joins TRBV5-1 to TRBJ2-1; TRBD2 matches 11 bases. J was trimmed by 7 bases and V by 2 bases; bases with no gene match: 11. This CDR3 spans 17 amino acids. CDR1 is SGHRS, CDR2 YFSETQ, per germline.

The chain carries TRBV13 and TRBJ2-5; 10 nucleotides match TRBD1. This CDR3 region has 13 residues. Germline CDR1 is PRHDT and CDR2 is FYEKMQ (reference sequence). Unmatched junction bases numbered 2, after V lost 5 bases and J lost 5 bases. CDR3 residues: CASSTGQGETQYF. CDR3 DNA: TGTGCCAGCAGCACGGGACAGGGGGAGACCCAGTACTTC.

This chain uses TRBV18 with TRBJ2-2, with a tentative D call TRBD1 (6 bases). The CDR3 runs 16 residues. Trimming removed 5 bases from V and 2 bases from J, with 15 bases in between. Germline V gene lookup returns CDR1 KGHSH and CDR2 LQKENI. CDR3 sequence reads: CASSLGQIINTGELFF. In DNA, the CDR3 is TGTGCCAGCTCATTGGGACAAATAATTAACACCGGGGAGCTGTTTTTT.

This clone appeared a single time. The V call is TRBV7-2, the J call TRBJ2-5; D gene uncertain. Germline lookup yields CDR1 SGHTA and CDR2 FQGNSA. The V gene lost 1 base and the J gene lost 7 bases, with 10 bases spanning the gap. The CDR3 is made up of 13 amino acids. The CDR3 sequence is CASSLGGLATQYF. CDR3 nucleotide sequence: TGTGCCAGCAGCTTAGGGGGTCTGGCGACCCAGTACTTC.